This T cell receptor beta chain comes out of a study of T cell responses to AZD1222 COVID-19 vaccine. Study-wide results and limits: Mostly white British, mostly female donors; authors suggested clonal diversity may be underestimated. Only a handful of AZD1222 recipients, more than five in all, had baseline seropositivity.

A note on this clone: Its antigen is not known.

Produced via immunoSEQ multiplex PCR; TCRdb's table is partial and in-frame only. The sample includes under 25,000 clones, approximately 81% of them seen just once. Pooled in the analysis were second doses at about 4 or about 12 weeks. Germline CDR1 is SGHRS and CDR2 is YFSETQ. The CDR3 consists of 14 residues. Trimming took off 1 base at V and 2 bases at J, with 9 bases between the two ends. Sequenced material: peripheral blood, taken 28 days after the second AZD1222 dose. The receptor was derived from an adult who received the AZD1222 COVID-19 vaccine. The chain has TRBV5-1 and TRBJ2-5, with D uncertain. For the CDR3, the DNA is TGCGCCAGCAGCTTGACCCCGACTCAAGAGACCCAGTACTTC. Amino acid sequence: CASSLTPTQETQYF.